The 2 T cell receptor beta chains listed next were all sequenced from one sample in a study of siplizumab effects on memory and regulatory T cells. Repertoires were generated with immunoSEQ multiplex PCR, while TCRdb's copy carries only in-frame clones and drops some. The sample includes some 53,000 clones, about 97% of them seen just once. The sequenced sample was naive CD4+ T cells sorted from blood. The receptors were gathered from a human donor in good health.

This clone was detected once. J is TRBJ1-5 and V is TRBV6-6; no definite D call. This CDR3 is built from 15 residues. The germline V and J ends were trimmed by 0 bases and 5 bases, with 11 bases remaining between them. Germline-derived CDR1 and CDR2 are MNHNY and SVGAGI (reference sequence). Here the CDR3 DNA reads TGTGCCAGCAGTTACTCCGGGGTCGGGGATCAGCCCCAGCATTTT. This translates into CASSYSGVGDQPQHF.

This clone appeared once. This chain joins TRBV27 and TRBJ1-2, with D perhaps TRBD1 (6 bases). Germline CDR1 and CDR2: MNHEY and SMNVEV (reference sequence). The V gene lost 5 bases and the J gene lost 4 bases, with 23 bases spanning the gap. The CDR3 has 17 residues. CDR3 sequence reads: CASSPGKRDKGPYGYTF. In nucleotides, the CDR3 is TGTGCCAGCAGTCCAGGGAAGCGGGACAAGGGGCCCTATGGCTACACCTTC.